This T cell receptor beta chain comes out of a study of Ad26.COV2.S vaccination and SARS-CoV-2 variants. Treatment reported: roughly 18 received Ad26.COV2.S at low or high dose, single or two shots; a few received placebo; per-sample allocation not given. On day 63 after the first injection, vaccine and placebo recipients gave samples. Some clones are missing from TCRdb's copy, which holds only in-frame ones; the method was immunoSEQ multiplex PCR. The data show about 350,000 clones, approximately 86% seen once. The CDR3 totals 14 residues. The germline V and J ends were trimmed by 3 bases and 2 bases, with 9 bases remaining between them. Germline CDR1 is MDHEN and CDR2 is SYDVKM.

The TCR originated in a person aged 18 to 59 who received the Ad26.COV2.S COVID-19 vaccine or a placebo. V and J are TRBV28 and TRBJ2-3; D uncertain. The source was peripheral blood, collected in a trial of Ad26.COV2.S vaccine versus placebo. CDR3 nucleotide sequence: TGTGCCAGCAGTTTCCCCCAGGCCACAGATACGCAGTATTTT. Encoded protein: CASSFPQATDTQYF.